This T cell receptor (beta chain) comes out of a study of cytomegalovirus exposure and HLA in healthy donors. General observations from the study: For TCR beta chains, V- and J-gene trimming was later linked to a missense DCLRE1C variant.

Samples came from healthy bone marrow donors. As to this clone: Its antigen is not identified.

Primers: 60 Vbeta forward and 13 Jbeta reverse. How the authors handled the data: As a later analysis found, there were about 80 million unique TCR beta chains, of which roughly 11 million were shared. The table came from immunoSEQ multiplex PCR; TCRdb's copy has only in-frame clones and leaves some out. V, J and clone size are those of that table, while D and trimming were read from the DNA. The specimen's table records tens of thousands of clones. Trimming took 8 bases from V and 5 from J, leaving 6 bases between them. There are 11 residues in the CDR3. In germline, CDR1 is SNHLY, CDR2 FYNNEI. This TCR was recovered from a woman aged 60-70 years in good health and CMV-seropositive. The material sequenced was PBMCs. The chain joins TRBV2 to TRBJ1-4; D might be TRBD1 (5 bases). Here the CDR3 DNA reads TGTGCCAGCCGGGGGAATGAAAAACTGTTTTTT. It is translated as CASRGNEKLFF.